The entry below describes one T cell receptor (beta chain). Its antigen is undetermined. This sample is part of a study of cytomegalovirus exposure and HLA in healthy donors. Study information: The use of the same platform for the 120 validation repertoires and the 650 to 850 first-cohort repertoires was reported by a later analysis.

General study results and limits: The listing of 150 or so TCR beta chains classed them as cytomegalovirus-associated. Many donors carried some public TCRs, although rarity characterized most TCR sequences. Within the 120 or so validation repertoires, first-cohort TCR clusters tended to co-occur, according to a later analysis.

Repertoires were generated with immunoSEQ multiplex PCR, while TCRdb's copy carries only in-frame clones and drops some. The table lists roughly 52,000 clones, about 90% of them singletons. The source is a woman under 40 in good health and CMV-seronegative. Material for sequencing was PBMCs.

CDR3 DNA: TGTGCCAGCAGTCGATCGAGCGGGAACACCGGGGAGCTGTTTTTT. It codes for CASSRSSGNTGELFF. The chain has TRBV6-1 and TRBJ2-2; possibly TRBD2 for D (5 bases). Germline V gene data show CDR1 as MNHNS and CDR2 as SASEGT. The CDR3 has 15 residues. Deletions cut 5 bases from V and 1 base from J, with 11 bases between.